This is a list of T cell receptor beta chains from one sample in a study of spatial heterogeneity in lung cancer. MiXCR, applied by TCRdb to the 5' RACE reads, yields one record per CDR3 protein. The repertoire holds several thousand distinct CDR3 sequences, with around 3.1% as singletons. This sample comprised normal lung tissue next to the tumor, obtained at surgery. These receptor sequences come from a male donor with early-stage non-small cell lung cancer. Each CDR3 is given with its conserved first and last residue. Fields, in order: V gene, D gene, clone size, J gene, CDR3 DNA, CDR3 protein. D genes are given only for firm matches. Rows give clone size only sometimes, using once, few, many, or a class for an expanded clone.

TRBV29-1	TRBD2	medium-sized	TRBJ2-5	TGCAGCGTTGGGGGCGGGAGTGCAGAGACCCAGTACTTC	CSVGGGSAETQYF
TRBV5-1	.	medium-sized	TRBJ1-4	TGCGCCAGCAGCTTCGGGTCCTATGAAAAACTGTTTTTT	CASSFGSYEKLFF
TRBV5-1	.	few	TRBJ2-7	TGCGCCAGCAGCGGCACAGGGAACTCCTACGAGCAGTACTTC	CASSGTGNSYEQYF
TRBV20-1	.	many	TRBJ1-6	TGCAGTGCTCTCAGCGAGTCCACCAATTCACCCCTCCACTTT	CSALSESTNSPLHF
TRBV20-1	.	large	TRBJ2-3	TGCAGTGCTAGAGATAGAGGAGGGATGGGGACGCAGTATTTT	CSARDRGGMGTQYF
TRBV4-1	.	.	TRBJ2-7	TGCGCCAGCAGCGCAACGTTATCCCCCGACGGAAGCTACGAGCAGTACTTC	CASSATLSPDGSYEQYF
TRBV4-1	.	medium-sized	TRBJ1-4	TGCGCCAGCAGCCCAAAGGGGGTCGCAACTAATGAAAAACTGTTTTTT	CASSPKGVATNEKLFF
TRBV20-1	.	medium-sized	TRBJ2-1	TGCAGTGCTAGAGGCCGGGACGGAACCTCCAGTGAGCAGTTCTTC	CSARGRDGTSSEQFF
TRBV6-5	.	medium-sized	TRBJ2-3	TGTGCCAGCAGTTTGGGGTTCGGCACAGATACGCAGTATTTT	CASSLGFGTDTQYF
TRBV15	TRBD2	medium-sized	TRBJ2-3	TGTGCCACCAGCAGAAGCGGGGGGGGAACAGATACGCAGTATTTT	CATSRSGGGTDTQYF
TRBV6-5	.	medium-sized	TRBJ2-2	TGTGCCAGCAGTCTAGGGGGCGGGGAGCTGTTTTTT	CASSLGGGELFF
TRBV5-1	.	.	TRBJ2-1	TGCGCCAGCAGCCCCCTGGGCGGGGATTACAATGAGCAGTTCTTC	CASSPLGGDYNEQFF